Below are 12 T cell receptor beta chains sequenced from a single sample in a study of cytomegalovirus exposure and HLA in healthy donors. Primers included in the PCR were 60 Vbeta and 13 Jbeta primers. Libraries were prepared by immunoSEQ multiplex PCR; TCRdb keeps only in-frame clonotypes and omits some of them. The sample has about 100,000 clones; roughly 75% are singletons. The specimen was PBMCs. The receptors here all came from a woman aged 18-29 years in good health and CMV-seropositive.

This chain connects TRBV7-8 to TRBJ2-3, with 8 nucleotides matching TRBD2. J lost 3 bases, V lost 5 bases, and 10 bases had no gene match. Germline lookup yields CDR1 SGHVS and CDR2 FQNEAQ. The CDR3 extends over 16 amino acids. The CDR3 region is CASSPKRAGVTDTQYF. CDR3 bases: TGTGCCAGCAGCCCGAAGCGAGCGGGAGTGACAGATACGCAGTATTTT.

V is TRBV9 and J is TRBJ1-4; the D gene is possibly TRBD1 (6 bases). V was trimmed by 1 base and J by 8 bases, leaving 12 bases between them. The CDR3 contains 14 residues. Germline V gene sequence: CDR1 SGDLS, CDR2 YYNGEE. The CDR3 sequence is CASSVQGGNEKLFF. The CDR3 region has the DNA TGTGCCAGCAGCGTACAAGGGGGTAACGAAAAACTGTTTTTT.

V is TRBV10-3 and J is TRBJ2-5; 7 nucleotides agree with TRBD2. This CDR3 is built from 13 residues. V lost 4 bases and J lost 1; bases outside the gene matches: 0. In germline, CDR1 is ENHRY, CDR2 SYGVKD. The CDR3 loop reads CAISASGQETQYF. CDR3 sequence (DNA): TGTGCCATCAGTGCTAGCGGCCAAGAGACCCAGTACTTC.

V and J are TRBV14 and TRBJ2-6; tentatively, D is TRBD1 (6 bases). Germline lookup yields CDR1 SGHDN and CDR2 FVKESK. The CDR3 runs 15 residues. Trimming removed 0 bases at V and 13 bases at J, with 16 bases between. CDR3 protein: CASSQEVDRPQVLTF. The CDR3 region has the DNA TGTGCCAGCAGCCAAGAAGTCGACAGGCCACAAGTCCTGACTTTC.

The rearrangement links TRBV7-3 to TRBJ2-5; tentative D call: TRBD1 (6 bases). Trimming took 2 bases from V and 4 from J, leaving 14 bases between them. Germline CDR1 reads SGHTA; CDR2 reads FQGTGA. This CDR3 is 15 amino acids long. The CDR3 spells CASSLSQGWGETQYF. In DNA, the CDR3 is TGTGCCAGCAGCTTATCTCAGGGGTGGGGAGAGACCCAGTACTTC.

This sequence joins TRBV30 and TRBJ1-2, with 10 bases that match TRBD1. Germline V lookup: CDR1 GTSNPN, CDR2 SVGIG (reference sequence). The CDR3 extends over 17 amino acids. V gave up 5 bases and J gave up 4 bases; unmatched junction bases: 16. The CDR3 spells CAWDQLPGTGDSYGYTF. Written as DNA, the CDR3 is TGTGCCTGGGACCAGCTACCCGGGACAGGGGATTCCTATGGCTACACCTTC.

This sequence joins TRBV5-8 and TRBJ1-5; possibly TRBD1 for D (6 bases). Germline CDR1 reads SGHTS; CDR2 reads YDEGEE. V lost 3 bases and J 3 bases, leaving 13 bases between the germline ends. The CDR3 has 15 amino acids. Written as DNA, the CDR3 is TGTGCCAGCAGCTCTGCGGACAGCTCCAATCAGCCCCAGCATTTT. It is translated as CASSSADSSNQPQHF.

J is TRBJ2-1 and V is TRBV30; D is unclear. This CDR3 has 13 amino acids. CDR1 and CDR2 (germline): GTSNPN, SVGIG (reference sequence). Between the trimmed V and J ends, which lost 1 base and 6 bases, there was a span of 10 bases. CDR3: CAWSDGTGNEQFF. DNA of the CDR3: TGTGCCTGGAGTGACGGTACGGGCAATGAGCAGTTCTTC.

The CDR3, as DNA: TGTGCCAGCAGCTTAGATCTAGCGGGGAACAATGAGCAGTTCTTC. Amino acids: CASSLDLAGNNEQFF. The rearrangement uses TRBV7-9 and TRBJ2-1; TRBD2 matches at 9 bases. Germline CDR1 is SEHNR and CDR2 is FQNEAQ (reference sequence). Trimming removed 1 base from V and 5 bases from J; junction bases left unmatched: 3. The CDR3 length is 15 residues.

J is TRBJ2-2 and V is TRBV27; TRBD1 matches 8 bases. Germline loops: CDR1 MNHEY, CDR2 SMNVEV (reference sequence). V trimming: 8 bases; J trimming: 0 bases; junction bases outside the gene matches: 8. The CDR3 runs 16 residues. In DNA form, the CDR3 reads TGTGCCAGCCTCCGCGGACAGGGCACGAACACCGGGGAGCTGTTTTTT. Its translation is CASLRGQGTNTGELFF.

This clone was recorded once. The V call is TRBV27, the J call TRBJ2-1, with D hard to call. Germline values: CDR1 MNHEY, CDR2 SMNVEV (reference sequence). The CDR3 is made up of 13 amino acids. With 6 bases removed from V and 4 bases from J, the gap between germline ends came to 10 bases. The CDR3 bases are TGTGCCAGCAGCGGAGCCCCGTACAATGAGCAGTTCTTC. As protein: CASSGAPYNEQFF.

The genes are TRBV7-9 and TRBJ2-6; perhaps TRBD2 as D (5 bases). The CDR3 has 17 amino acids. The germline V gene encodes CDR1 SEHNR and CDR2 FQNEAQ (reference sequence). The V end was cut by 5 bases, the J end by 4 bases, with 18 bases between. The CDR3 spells CASSNTGILSGANVLTF. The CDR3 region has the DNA TGTGCCAGCAGCAATACCGGGATCCTAAGCGGGGCCAACGTCCTGACTTTC.